These T cell receptor beta chains were read from a single sample in a study of T-cell reconstitution after alpha-beta-depleted transplantation in children. TCRdb independently ran MiXCR on the PCR reads; one entry per CDR3 protein. The sample includes over 300,000 distinct CDR3 sequences, around 10% of them seen just once. The source was PBMCs from the stem cell graft donor, collected from the stem cell graft. The receptors derive from a human donor who donated a stem cell graft to a child with acute lymphoblastic leukemia. Each CDR3 is given with its conserved first and last residue. D genes are given only for firm matches. Only some rows state a clone size, as once, few, many or a class for expanded clones.

j_call clone_size cdr3_length d_call v_call cdr3_aa cdr3_nt
TRBJ1-1 few 14 NA TRBV27 CASSRSGRASEAFF TGTGCCAGCAGTAGGTCAGGGAGGGCGAGTGAAGCTTTCTTT
TRBJ2-1 few 14 NA TRBV29-1 CSVVEGPSYNEQFF TGCAGCGTTGTGGAGGGACCTTCCTACAATGAGCAGTTCTTC
TRBJ2-1 few 15 TRBD1 TRBV5-1 CASSLNGQGAAEQFF TGCGCCAGCAGCTTGAACGGACAGGGGGCGGCTGAGCAGTTCTTC
TRBJ2-5 few 15 NA TRBV3-1 CASSQDVASGGTQYF TGTGCCAGCAGCCAAGATGTGGCTAGTGGTGGGACCCAGTACTTC
TRBJ1-4 few 14 TRBD1 TRBV4-2 CASSQGQGAEKLFF TGTGCCAGCAGCCAAGGTCAGGGGGCGGAAAAACTGTTTTTT
TRBJ2-1 many 19 TRBD2 TRBV12-3/TRBV12-4 CATTQYPSGRLFSYNEQFF TGTGCCACAACGCAATACCCCAGCGGGAGGCTATTCTCCTACAATGAGCAGTTCTTC
TRBJ2-7 NA 13 TRBD2 TRBV28 CASSRGGGSEQYF TGTGCCAGCTCACGGGGGGGTGGAAGCGAGCAGTACTTC
TRBJ1-4 NA 15 TRBD1 TRBV12-3/TRBV12-4 CASSAAGTGREKLFF TGTGCCAGCAGTGCTGCCGGGACAGGGCGCGAAAAACTGTTTTTT
TRBJ2-7 many 14 NA TRBV7-9 CASSFGGGSYEQYF TGTGCCAGCAGCTTCGGGGGTGGGTCCTACGAGCAGTACTTC
TRBJ2-3 NA 15 NA TRBV11-2 CASSWGRGVTDTQYF TGTGCCAGCAGCTGGGGCAGGGGAGTGACAGATACGCAGTATTTT
TRBJ2-7 few 15 NA TRBV15 CATSRDPKAGYEQYF TGTGCCACCAGCAGAGATCCAAAAGCAGGGTACGAGCAGTACTTC
TRBJ2-1 NA 15 NA TRBV20-1 CSARDRNGVYNEQFF TGCAGTGCTAGAGATCGGAATGGAGTTTACAATGAGCAGTTCTTC
TRBJ2-7 many 14 NA TRBV20-1 CSARDLGTIDEQYF TGCAGTGCTAGAGATCTGGGAACTATCGACGAGCAGTACTTC
TRBJ2-1 NA 15 TRBD2 TRBV7-9 CASRHSGGSYNEQFF TGTGCCAGCAGGCATAGCGGGGGAAGTTACAATGAGCAGTTCTTC
TRBJ2-4 few 20 NA TRBV12-3/TRBV12-4 CASSLPGRRTGILAKNIQYF TGTGCCAGCAGTTTACCTGGACGGCGTACGGGGATCCTAGCCAAAAACATTCAGTACTTC
TRBJ2-1 NA 16 NA TRBV20-1 CSARPFPDYNYNEQFF TGCAGTGCTAGACCTTTTCCGGACTACAACTACAATGAGCAGTTCTTC
TRBJ1-5 NA 17 NA TRBV5-1 CASSLGAVAENNQPQHF TGCGCCAGCAGCCTGGGGGCTGTGGCGGAGAACAATCAGCCCCAGCATTTT
TRBJ1-3 few 15 TRBD1 TRBV15 CATSRRTGSGNTIYF TGTGCCACCAGCCGTCGGACAGGCTCTGGAAACACCATATATTTT
TRBJ2-7 NA 15 NA TRBV5-1 CASSSSASPLYEQYF TGCGCCAGCAGCTCGTCAGCTAGTCCTCTCTACGAGCAGTACTTC
TRBJ2-3 few 17 TRBD2 TRBV15 CATSSSASGRAGDTQYF TGTGCCACCAGCTCCAGTGCGAGCGGGAGGGCCGGGGATACGCAGTATTTT
TRBJ2-1 NA 16 NA TRBV3-1 CASSTSGAGVYNEQFF TGTGCCAGCAGCACCTCAGGGGCGGGGGTATACAATGAGCAGTTCTTC
TRBJ1-2 NA 15 TRBD1 TRBV20-1 CSARGRTGGIYGYTF TGCAGTGCTAGAGGCAGGACAGGGGGAATATATGGCTACACCTTC
TRBJ2-7 NA 13 NA TRBV29-1 CSVRGVGSYEQYF TGCAGCGTCCGAGGGGTGGGGAGTTACGAGCAGTACTTC
TRBJ2-2 NA 17 TRBD2 TRBV20-1 CCASTGLAILNTGELFF TGCTGTGCTAGCACGGGACTAGCAATCCTGAACACCGGGGAGCTGTTTTTT
TRBJ1-5 once 14 TRBD1 TRBV6-1 CASSTDRGNQPQHF TGTGCCAGCAGCACCGACAGGGGGAATCAGCCCCAGCATTTT
TRBJ2-1 many 12 NA TRBV21-1 CASSREYNEQFF TGTGCCAGCAGCAGGGAATACAATGAGCAGTTCTTC
TRBJ1-2 few 14 NA TRBV5-1 CASSLAGQNYGYTF TGCGCCAGCAGCTTGGCCGGACAGAACTATGGCTACACCTTC
TRBJ2-7 few 12 NA TRBV28 CASSSRAYEQYF TGTGCCAGCAGTTCCAGAGCCTACGAGCAGTACTTC
TRBJ2-4 NA 14 TRBD2 TRBV2 CASSETSKGHIQYF TGTGCCAGCAGTGAGACTAGCAAGGGACACATTCAGTACTTC
TRBJ2-1 few 16 TRBD2 TRBV27 CASSSLAGADYNEQFF TGTGCCAGCAGTTCCTTAGCGGGAGCCGACTACAATGAGCAGTTCTTC
TRBJ2-2 many 11 NA TRBV10-2 CASTNTGELFF TGCGCCAGCACCAACACCGGGGAGCTGTTTTTT
TRBJ2-1 many 17 TRBD2 TRBV27 CASSAGPPSGSLGEQFF TGTGCCAGCAGTGCCGGCCCCCCTAGCGGGAGTTTAGGTGAGCAGTTCTTC
TRBJ2-2 NA 15 TRBD1 TRBV12-3/TRBV12-4 CASSSRWTGTGELFF TGTGCCAGCAGTTCGCGTTGGACAGGGACCGGGGAGCTGTTTTTT
TRBJ2-7 few 18 TRBD2 TRBV28 CASSLLSQRLAGSYEQYF TGTGCCAGCAGTTTACTCTCGCAACGGCTAGCGGGCTCCTACGAGCAGTACTTC
TRBJ2-7 many 14 NA TRBV7-9 CASSTKTRSYEQYF TGTGCCAGCAGCACGAAGACCAGATCCTACGAGCAGTACTTC
TRBJ1-6 few 19 TRBD1 TRBV5-1 CASSLVSDRAFRMNSPLHF TGCGCCAGCAGCTTGGTCTCGGACAGGGCGTTCCGTATGAATTCACCCCTCCACTTT
TRBJ1-1 many 12 NA TRBV3-1 CASSHARTEAFF TGTGCCAGCAGCCATGCCCGGACTGAAGCTTTCTTT
TRBJ1-2 many 14 TRBD1 TRBV27 CASSLGGQTYGYTF TGTGCCAGCAGTTTAGGGGGACAGACCTATGGCTACACCTTC
TRBJ2-7 many 15 TRBD2 TRBV27 CASSQITGGLYEQYF TGTGCCAGCAGCCAAATCACGGGGGGACTGTACGAGCAGTACTTC
TRBJ2-3 few 18 TRBD2 TRBV5-1 CASSSSLLTSGSTDTQYF TGCGCCAGCAGCTCCTCACTCCTCACTAGCGGTAGCACAGATACGCAGTATTTT
TRBJ2-1 few 15 NA TRBV20-1 CSAHNAGRDYNEQFF TGCAGTGCCCACAACGCGGGGAGAGACTACAATGAGCAGTTCTTC
TRBJ2-7 few 17 TRBD1 TRBV6-5 CASSYQEPRDRVYEQYF TGTGCCAGCAGTTACCAAGAGCCCCGGGACAGGGTTTACGAGCAGTACTTC
TRBJ2-5 few 16 TRBD2 TRBV5-1 CASSLSGTSGSKTQYF TGCGCCAGCAGCTTGTCCGGGACTAGCGGGAGTAAGACCCAGTACTTC
TRBJ2-2 few 15 NA TRBV5-8 CASSSGPKNTGELFF TGTGCCAGCAGCTCAGGACCAAAAAACACCGGGGAGCTGTTTTTT
TRBJ2-3 few 17 NA TRBV20-1 CSARDHKGEGYTDTQYF TGCAGTGCTAGAGATCATAAGGGGGAGGGCTACACAGATACGCAGTATTTT
TRBJ2-3 few 16 NA TRBV28 CASSHSSPGGTDTQYF TGTGCCAGCAGTCACTCTTCACCGGGTGGCACAGATACGCAGTATTTT
TRBJ2-2 many 13 NA TRBV5-1 CASSFQGTGELFF TGCGCCAGCAGTTTTCAGGGAACCGGGGAGCTGTTTTTT
TRBJ2-1 NA 15 NA TRBV5-1 CASSTRVGLNNEQFF TGCGCCAGCAGCACCCGGGTAGGACTGAACAATGAGCAGTTCTTC
TRBJ2-5 many 12 NA TRBV29-1 CSVPRGGETQYF TGCAGCGTTCCCAGGGGAGGAGAGACCCAGTACTTC
TRBJ2-3 many 11 NA TRBV7-2 CASSRTDTQYF TGTGCCAGCAGCCGCACAGATACGCAGTATTTT
TRBJ2-7 NA 12 TRBD2 TRBV20-1 CSARKREYEQYF TGCAGTGCTAGAAAGCGGGAGTACGAGCAGTACTTC
TRBJ1-1 few 14 NA TRBV7-2 CASSPWDRSTEAFF TGTGCCAGCAGCCCCTGGGACCGCAGCACTGAAGCTTTCTTT
TRBJ2-3 many 14 NA TRBV6-2/TRBV6-3 CASSYSGSTDTQYF TGTGCCAGCAGTTACTCGGGTAGCACAGATACGCAGTATTTT
TRBJ2-5 few 14 TRBD1 TRBV20-1 CSARRQGYQETQYF TGCAGTGCTAGAAGACAGGGGTACCAAGAGACCCAGTACTTC